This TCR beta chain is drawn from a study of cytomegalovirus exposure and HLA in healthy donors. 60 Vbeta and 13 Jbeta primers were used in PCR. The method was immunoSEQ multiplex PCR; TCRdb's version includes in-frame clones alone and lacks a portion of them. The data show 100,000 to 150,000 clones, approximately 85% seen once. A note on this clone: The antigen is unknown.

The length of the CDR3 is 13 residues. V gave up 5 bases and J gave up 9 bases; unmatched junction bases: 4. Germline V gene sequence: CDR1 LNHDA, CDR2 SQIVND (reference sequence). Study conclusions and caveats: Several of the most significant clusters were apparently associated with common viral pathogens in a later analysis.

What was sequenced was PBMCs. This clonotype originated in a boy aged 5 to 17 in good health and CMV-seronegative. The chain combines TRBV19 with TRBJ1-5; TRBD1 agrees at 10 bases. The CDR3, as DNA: TGTGCCAGTAGTGCGGGACAGGGGTGGCCCCAGCATTTT. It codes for CASSAGQGWPQHF.